The TCR beta chain under discussion was sequenced for a study of Tregs in tolerant kidney transplant recipients. Produced via immunoSEQ multiplex PCR; TCRdb's table is partial and in-frame only. The repertoire has about 240,000 clones, approximately 83% of them found once; the top ten carry less than 0.75%. The CDR3 consists of 14 residues. Between the trimmed V and J ends, which lost 5 bases and 7 bases, there was a span of 18 bases. Germline V CDR1 and CDR2: SGHTA, FQGNSA. CD4+CD25+CD127- Tregs, CD4+CD25- non-Tregs, CD4 and CD8 cells were sorted. As for this clone: Its antigen is undetermined.

Findings of the study overall: Biological reproducibility was not directly addressed, but technical replication error appeared minimal. Activated donor B cell expansion appeared to reveal the most relevant donor-specific TCRbeta repertoire.

Material for sequencing was CD4+ T cells from blood. The chain links TRBV7-2 to TRBJ2-7, with D maybe TRBD1 (5 bases). This receptor was taken from a human donor in good health. The CDR3 region is CASSPGHFSREQYF. CDR3 nucleotide sequence: TGTGCCAGCAGCCCAGGACACTTCTCGCGGGAGCAGTACTTC.